This T cell receptor (beta chain) was recorded in a study of T cells after yellow fever vaccination. Note on this clonotype: What it binds is not known.

Trimming stripped 6 bases from V and 2 bases from J, with 11 bases between. CDR1 and CDR2 (germline): WNHNN, SYGVQD (reference sequence). CDR3 size: 14 residues. Each CDR3 protein gets one entry after TCRdb re-called the 5' RACE reads with MiXCR. The repertoire holds a few hundred thousand distinct CDR3 sequences, with 8.5% to 9% as singletons. Study-wide results and caveats: Booster samples showed a return of most primary-vaccination clones (roughly 96% CD4, 88% CD8). Weaker, the secondary response had a peak occurring faster, on day 5 versus 15. Clonotypes shared by both compartments, CD4 and CD8, made up a small share.

Sequencing was performed on PBMCs, taken on the day of the first yellow fever vaccination. The TCR sequence derives from a man between 18 and 35 years old who received the YFV17D yellow fever vaccine. The chain couples TRBV10-1 to TRBJ2-1, with TRBD1 as a possible D gene (5 bases). The CDR3 protein is CASRPGYPYNEQFF. The CDR3 nucleotides read TGCGCCAGCAGACCAGGGTATCCCTACAATGAGCAGTTCTTC.